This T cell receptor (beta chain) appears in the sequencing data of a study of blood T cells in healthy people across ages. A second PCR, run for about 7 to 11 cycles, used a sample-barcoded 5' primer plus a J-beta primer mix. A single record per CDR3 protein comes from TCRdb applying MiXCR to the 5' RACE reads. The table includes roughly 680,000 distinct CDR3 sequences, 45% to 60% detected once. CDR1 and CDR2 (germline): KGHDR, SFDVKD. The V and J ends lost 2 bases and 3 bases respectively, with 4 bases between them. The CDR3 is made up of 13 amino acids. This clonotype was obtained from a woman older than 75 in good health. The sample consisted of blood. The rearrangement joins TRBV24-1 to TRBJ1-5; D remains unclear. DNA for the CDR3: TGTGCCACCAGTGATTCGCACAATCAGCCCCAGCATTTT. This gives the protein CATSDSHNQPQHF.